This TCR beta chain was observed in a study of cytomegalovirus exposure and HLA in healthy donors. The study's findings and limits: Immune exposure was documented only through CMV serostatus.

Germline V CDR1 and CDR2: MNHNY, SVGAGI (reference sequence). The length of the CDR3 is 14 residues. With 2 bases removed from V and 8 bases from J, the gap between germline ends came to 13 bases. To note about this clone: Antigen unknown.

In the PCR, 60 Vbeta and 13 Jbeta primers were used. Assay: immunoSEQ multiplex PCR; the TCRdb copy retains only in-frame clones and omits some. The top ten clones hold roughly 7.3% of a sample with 150,000 to 200,000 clones, roughly 79% of them seen once. The TCR originated in a male donor in good health and CMV-seropositive. The chain couples TRBV6-6 to TRBJ1-5; the D gene is possibly TRBD1 (5 bases). Sequenced material: PBMCs. The CDR3, as DNA: TGTGCCAGCAGTTACCGGTTGGGGGGGGAGCCCCAGCATTTT. Translated, it gives CASSYRLGGEPQHF.